Following are 29 T cell receptor beta chains from one sample sequenced in a study of a mutant IDH1 vaccine in newly diagnosed glioma. Libraries were prepared by immunoSEQ multiplex PCR; TCRdb keeps only in-frame clonotypes and omits some of them. The sample contains tens of thousands of clones, around 91% of which appear only once. No antigen has been assigned to these receptors. As for time point: week 11, during vaccination. In the vaccine, a single dose held 300 ug of the mutant IDH1 20-mer peptide, along with topical imiquimod. This specimen was PBMCs, taken from a glioma patient whose treatment included an IDH1 peptide vaccine. The receptor set was obtained from a man aged 18 to 30 with glioma.

V is TRBV4-3 and J is TRBJ2-1; the match to TRBD2 covers 7 bases. Germline CDR1 LGHNA, CDR2 YSLEER. The V segment lost 0 bases and the J segment 10 bases; nucleotides outside the gene matches: 3. The CDR3 extends over 13 amino acids. DNA of the CDR3: TGCGCCAGCAGCCAAGAGTACGGGGGGGAGCAGTTCTTC. As protein: CASSQEYGGEQFF.

In its sample, this clone was seen once. This sequence joins TRBV30 and TRBJ1-3, with a possible D match to TRBD1 (5 bases). Trimming removed 3 bases from V and 0 bases from J, with 12 bases in between. This CDR3 comprises 15 residues. In germline, CDR1 is GTSNPN, CDR2 SVGIG (reference sequence). The CDR3 loop is CAWSPVGGSGNTIYF. The CDR3 nucleotides read TGTGCCTGGAGCCCGGTGGGGGGCTCTGGAAACACCATATATTTT.

CDR3 amino acids: CAWSVRVQRDPNEQFF. The CDR3 nucleotides are TGTGCCTGGAGTGTACGGGTCCAGCGGGACCCCAATGAGCAGTTCTTC. V usage is TRBV30 and J usage is TRBJ2-1; 7 bases are a match to TRBD2. V shed 0 bases, J shed 6 bases, and the junction held 11 bases outside the gene matches. The germline CDR1 and CDR2 sequences are GTSNPN and SVGIG (reference sequence). This CDR3 contains 16 residues.

The chain joins TRBV7-8 to TRBJ1-2; no reliable D call. In germline, CDR1 is SGHVS, CDR2 FQNEAQ. The CDR3 sequence is 13 residues long. V lost 0 bases to trimming and J lost 8 bases, with 10 bases between them. The chain's CDR3 is CASSLAPPLGYTF. The CDR3 region has the DNA TGTGCCAGCAGCTTAGCGCCTCCCCTCGGCTACACCTTC. Complete variable domain (other parts from reference TRBV7-8 and TRBJ1-2): GAGVSQSPRYKVAKRGQDVALRCDPISGHVSLFWYQQALGQGPEFLTYFQNEAQLDKSGLPSDRFFAERPEGSVSTLKIQRTQQEDSAVYLCASSLAPPLGYTFGSGTRLTVV.

A few counts support this clone. This sequence joins TRBV18 and TRBJ1-5; D gene unclear. The CDR3 totals 15 residues. V was trimmed by 2 bases and J by 2 bases, leaving 10 bases between them. The germline V gene encodes CDR1 KGHSH and CDR2 LQKENI. The CDR3 coding sequence is TGTGCCAGCTCACCAACGGGGTCGCGCAATCAGCCCCAGCATTTT. It is translated as CASSPTGSRNQPQHF.

This sequence joins TRBV2 and TRBJ2-7, with 7 bases identical to TRBD2. The germline CDR1 and CDR2 sequences are SNHLY and FYNNEI. J was trimmed by 2 bases and V by 6 bases; bases with no gene match: 7. The CDR3 is 14 amino acids. CDR3 loop: CASRGGEAPYEQYF. CDR3 bases: TGTGCCAGCAGGGGAGGGGAGGCGCCCTACGAGCAGTACTTC.

The rearrangement uses TRBV29-1 and TRBJ2-3; 12 bases are shared with TRBD1. Germline CDR1 reads SQVTM; CDR2 reads ANQGSEA. CDR3 length equals 15 residues. Germline trimming cut 6 bases from V and 4 bases from J; bases unmatched to any gene: 8. The CDR3 is CSVARDRGLADTQYF. CDR3 DNA: TGCAGCGTCGCCCGGGACAGGGGGCTAGCAGATACGCAGTATTTT.

This clone was picked up a small number of times. The CDR3 here is CASSQVRGDGYTF. The DNA for the CDR3 is TGTGCCAGCAGCCAAGTTAGAGGGGACGGCTACACCTTC. This chain connects TRBV14 to TRBJ1-2, with D perhaps TRBD1 (5 bases). V was clipped by 1 base and J by 8 bases, with 11 bases between them. Germline CDR1 is SGHDN and CDR2 is FVKESK. The CDR3 is 13 residues long.

This rearrangement joins TRBV2 to TRBJ2-7; D is uncertain. Trimming removed 11 bases from V and 0 bases from J, with 14 bases in between. Germline CDR1 is SNHLY and CDR2 is FYNNEI. The CDR3 loop spans 13 amino acids. As DNA, the CDR3 is TGTGCCGCCGGAGCGCCATTCTCCTACGAGCAGTACTTC. It specifies CAAGAPFSYEQYF.

This chain's CDR3 is CASSLAVNTEAFF. In DNA form, the CDR3 reads TGTGCCAGCAGCTTGGCTGTGAACACTGAAGCTTTCTTT. This chain uses TRBV5-8 with TRBJ1-1; no clear D gene. Germline loops: CDR1 SGHTS, CDR2 YDEGEE. Trimming left V 0 bases short and J 0 bases short, with 3 bases between. The CDR3 length is 13 residues.

This rearrangement joins TRBV6-1 to TRBJ1-3; D uncertain. V lost 1 base and J 6 bases, leaving 13 bases between the germline ends. Germline loops: CDR1 MNHNS, CDR2 SASEGT. The CDR3 is 15 amino acids. The CDR3 sequence is CASSEGVLHSNTIYF. In DNA, the CDR3 is TGTGCCAGCAGTGAAGGGGTGTTACACTCAAACACCATATATTTT.

The rearrangement links TRBV5-6 to TRBJ1-2; no clear D. The CDR3 is made up of 15 amino acids. CDR1 and CDR2 (germline): SGHDT, YYEEEE. The V gene lost 4 bases and the J gene lost 8 bases, with 21 bases spanning the gap. The CDR3 reads CASSPPGSPAGGYTF. The CDR3 DNA reads TGTGCCAGCAGCCCTCCGGGCTCCCCTGCGGGAGGCTACACCTTC.

The V call is TRBV5-1, the J call TRBJ1-2; 10 bases are shared with TRBD1. J was trimmed by 10 bases and V by 0 bases; bases with no gene match: 3. The CDR3 length is 13 residues. From germline, CDR1 is SGHRS and CDR2 YFSETQ. This CDR3 reads CASSLGDRGAYTF. In DNA, the CDR3 is TGCGCCAGCAGCTTGGGGGACAGGGGAGCCTACACCTTC.

The chain couples TRBV5-1 to TRBJ2-2; the D gene is possibly TRBD2 (6 bases). The CDR3 contains 16 residues. In germline, CDR1 is SGHRS, CDR2 YFSETQ. Trimming stripped 5 bases from V and 3 bases from J, with 17 bases between. CDR3 nucleotide sequence: TGCGCCAGCAGTCTGGAGGGCCGTGTCGACACCGGGGAGCTGTTTTTT. Protein sequence: CASSLEGRVDTGELFF.

V gene TRBV6-4 combines with J gene TRBJ2-3, with 13 bases identical to TRBD2. CDR1 and CDR2 from the germline V gene are MRHNA and SNTAGT. Germline trimming cut 6 bases from V and 6 bases from J; bases unmatched to any gene: 6. The CDR3 length is 15 residues. CDR3 sequence (DNA): TGTGCCAGCAGAAGGACTAGCGGGAGTACGGATACGCAGTATTTT. Encoded protein: CASRRTSGSTDTQYF.

The J gene is TRBJ2-7, the V gene TRBV2; D could derive from TRBD1 or TRBD2 (5 bases each). Trimming cost V 8 bases and J 0 bases, with 11 bases left between them. The CDR3 covers 13 residues. The germline gives CDR1 SNHLY, CDR2 FYNNEI. CDR3 protein: CASLGPRSYEQYF. CDR3 nucleotides: TGTGCCAGCCTGGGACCGCGCTCCTACGAGCAGTACTTC.

The chain uses TRBV7-8 and TRBJ2-1, with 14 bases matching TRBD2. This CDR3 has 18 residues. J lost 4 bases, V lost 5 bases, and 10 bases had no gene match. The V gene's germline CDR1 is SGHVS and CDR2 FQNEAQ. CDR3 residues: CASSPTRLAGGLYNEQFF. In nucleotides, the CDR3 is TGTGCCAGCAGCCCCACCCGACTAGCGGGAGGGCTGTACAATGAGCAGTTCTTC.

V is TRBV10-3 and J is TRBJ2-5, with TRBD2 as a possible D gene (7 bases). This CDR3 contains 14 residues. The V and J ends lost 4 bases and 5 bases respectively, with 14 bases between them. CDR1 is ENHRY, CDR2 SYGVKD, per germline. The CDR3 DNA is TGTGCCATCAGTGTGCGGGGGCCGGGGGAGACCCAGTACTTC. Its protein product is CAISVRGPGETQYF.

CDR3 amino acids: CASSTRDGELFF. CDR3 DNA: TGTGCCAGTAGTACTCGGGACGGTGAACTGTTTTTT. This chain joins TRBV19 and TRBJ1-4; the D gene is possibly TRBD1 (5 bases). This CDR3 is built from 12 residues. The germline CDR1 and CDR2 sequences are LNHDA and SQIVND (reference sequence). Deletions cut 4 bases from V and 12 bases from J, with 12 bases between.

The chain recombines TRBV27 with TRBJ2-7; D is possibly TRBD2 (6 bases). Looked up from germline, CDR1 is MNHEY and CDR2 is SMNVEV (reference sequence). The germline V and J ends were trimmed by 3 bases and 4 bases, with 13 bases remaining between them. The CDR3 has 14 residues. In nucleotides, the CDR3 is TGTGCCAGCAGTTTCGGGACTCCAGGTTACGAGCAGTACTTC. Its protein product is CASSFGTPGYEQYF.

The chain has TRBV6-5 and TRBJ1-2, with 9 bases matching TRBD1. In germline, CDR1 is MNHEY, CDR2 SVGAGI. This CDR3 spans 15 amino acids. The junction had 8 bases not matched to a gene; V was cut back by 6 bases and J by 3 bases. Here the CDR3 DNA reads TGTGCCAGCAGGCCGGACAGGGGAGTCCACTATGGCTACACCTTC. Protein product: CASRPDRGVHYGYTF.

V usage is TRBV19 and J usage is TRBJ2-2, with TRBD2 matching over 7 bases. In germline, CDR1 is LNHDA, CDR2 SQIVND (reference sequence). V shed 2 bases, J shed 1 base, and the junction held 7 bases outside the gene matches. The CDR3 is made up of 17 amino acids. The DNA for the CDR3 is TGTGCCAGTAGTATACAGGGCGGGGGACTGAACACCGGGGAGCTGTTTTTT. Its translation is CASSIQGGGLNTGELFF.

This chain joins TRBV28 and TRBJ2-6; perhaps TRBD1 as D (5 bases). V was clipped by 6 bases and J by 4 bases, with 13 bases between them. This CDR3 is built from 15 residues. The germline V gene has CDR1 MDHEN and CDR2 SYDVKM. CDR3 amino acids: CASRADRSGANVLTF. For the CDR3, the DNA is TGTGCCAGCAGAGCAGACAGATCCGGGGCCAACGTCCTGACTTTC.

The gene calls are TRBV6-5 and TRBJ1-1, with 8 bases that match TRBD1. With 2 bases clipped from V and 1 base from J, the junction kept 0 bases outside the gene matches. The CDR3 is 14 amino acids. Germline-derived CDR1 and CDR2 are MNHEY and SVGAGI. The chain's CDR3 is CASSYGQGNTEAFF. The CDR3 DNA reads TGTGCCAGCAGTTACGGACAGGGGAACACTGAAGCTTTCTTT.

The chain carries TRBV6-5 and TRBJ1-2; weak D call: TRBD1 (5 bases). The CDR3 is 13 residues long. Trimming cost V 5 bases and J 4 bases, with 11 bases left between them. Germline CDR1 and CDR2: MNHEY and SVGAGI. Here the CDR3 reads CASSPPGAYGYTF. The CDR3 nucleotides read TGTGCCAGCAGTCCACCCGGGGCCTATGGCTACACCTTC.

This rearrangement joins TRBV7-9 to TRBJ2-1, with no clear D. V was pared by 5 bases and J by 5 bases, with 13 bases between. Per the germline V gene, CDR1 is SEHNR and CDR2 is FQNEAQ (reference sequence). The CDR3 runs to 14 residues. CDR3 region: CASSPRFSNNEQFF. The CDR3 DNA reads as TGTGCCAGCAGCCCGAGATTCTCAAACAATGAGCAGTTCTTC.

The V gene is TRBV21-1, the J gene TRBJ2-7; the table's D call, TRBD1, was not checked against the DNA. TRBV21-1 is flagged as a pseudogene. The CDR3 spans 16 residues. The CDR3 DNA is TGTGCCAGCAGCACCCGAGGATGGACAGGAGGCCACGAGCAGTACTTC. Its translation is CASSTRGWTGGHEQYF.

J is TRBJ1-1 and V is TRBV2; D uncertain. The V gene lost 3 bases and the J gene lost 1 base, with 15 bases spanning the gap. This CDR3 comprises 16 residues. Germline loops: CDR1 SNHLY, CDR2 FYNNEI. This CDR3 reads CASSERGQEWNTEAFF. The CDR3 DNA sequence: TGTGCCAGCAGTGAGAGAGGGCAAGAATGGAACACTGAAGCTTTCTTT.

The J gene is TRBJ2-5, the V gene TRBV5-8; D may correspond to TRBD1 or TRBD2 (6 bases each). The CDR3 is 15 residues long. CDR1 is SGHTS, CDR2 YDEGEE, per germline. V lost 2 bases to trimming and J lost 5 bases, with 16 bases between them. The CDR3 spells CASSFQGGRTETQYF. As DNA, the CDR3 is TGTGCCAGCAGCTTTCAAGGGGGGAGGACTGAGACCCAGTACTTC. Full variable domain (missing parts from reference TRBV5-8 and TRBJ2-5): EAGVTQSPTHLIKTRGQQATLRCSPISGHTSVYWYQQALGLGLQFLLWYDEGEERNRGNFPPRFSGRQFPNYSSELNVNALELEDSALYLCASSFQGGRTETQYFGPGTRLLVL.